The present TCR beta chain was sequenced within a study of beta chain features in type 1 diabetes (dated by TCRdb to between 2017 and 2018). Regarding the complete study: No differences in mean age, gender distribution, total cell number or subset yield were found between patients and healthy donors. A total of roughly 100 million sorted cells were examined across all samples, and a strong correlation was observed between cell number per subset and RNA yield. The study compared the TCRB repertoires of sorted circulating CD4+ T cell subsets in recently diagnosed type 1 diabetes patients with those in matched healthy donors. Whereas all 30 or so donors provided naive and central memory subsets, regulatory and stem cell-like memory subsets were isolated from just 8 patients and about eight healthy donors. The full study reports these points: Fewer insertions and more nucleotide deletions at VDJ recombination sites were observed in patients with type 1 diabetes, implying thymic rearrangement abnormalities. Because cDNA was sequenced instead of genomic DNA, activated cells with high expression could be over-represented, although the groups did not differ in activation or CD3 levels. Naive, central memory and regulatory TCRB repertoires appeared to be more alike among patients than among healthy donors. PCR might favor shorter templates, but patient and control samples were amplified and corrected together, so any skew would affect both groups equally. Type 1 diabetes patients showed a moderate but significant shortening of TCRB CDR3 length in all four CD4+ subsets. Because the HLA sub-analyses included only small numbers of individuals, any influence of HLA type on TCRB rearrangement was left unresolved.

The entire isolated RNA was reverse transcribed using the High Capacity cDNA Reverse Transcription Kit, and thus expressed TCRB transcripts were sequenced. Deep immunoSEQ sequencing was applied to naive, central memory and regulatory T cell samples, giving an average of approximately 4 million total reads per sample. Sorted cells were lysed in RLT buffer, and RNA was extracted using DNase-treated RNeasy Micro or Mini kits according to cell number. To prevent cross-contamination, every cell subset was processed on its own, while patient and healthy donor samples were processed together. TCRB sequences were amplified from cDNA with the immunoSEQ multiplex PCR, producing 87-bp fragments spanning the CDR3 region. The amplicons were sequenced using the Illumina HiSeq platform. The study's processing was this. PCR bias was corrected computationally using synthetic template baselines, and reads within Hamming distance 2 were collapsed, with unmergeable singletons discarded. Reads were aligned against IMGT to assign V, D and J genes, CDR3 length and insertions or deletions at six rearrangement sites. Within each subset, clonotype counts were normalized to the number of sorted cells before true diversity and Gini coefficients were calculated with the tcR R package. Repertoire sharing was quantified using the overlap coefficient calculated on TCRB nucleotide sequences. In its TCRdb copy, this immuneACCESS table keeps in-frame sequences only and misses some clones. Where compared with another copy, unresolved V genes explain less than half of these, and the others have no known cause. Clone size and V and J calls were adopted from that table, with D and trimming inferred from the DNA. This sample comprises about 150,000 clones, around 10% of them detected only once. Around 2% of the sample lies in the top ten.

Each donor gave one peripheral blood draw, roughly 110 mL on average, collected into heparinised tubes. Using a panel that included CD45RO, CCR7, CD25, CD127, CD95 and CD27, naive, central memory, regulatory and stem cell-like memory CD4+ T cells were sorted on a BD FACSAria II. A purity above 95% was achieved for all sorted populations. PBMCs were separated immediately by Lymphoprep density gradient centrifugation and were stained directly, without being cultured. Samples were stained and sorted in pairs, with one healthy donor and one patient per experiment, so that batch effects were minimized. This clone was detected only a few times. No cognate antigen has been identified for it. No clone much larger than this one lies a single base away; base qualities are absent. Sequencing was done on a sample of central memory CD4+ T cells from blood. The sequence was collected from a man aged 18 to 29 in good health.

The CDR3 protein is CSGAAGVSDTQYF. The DNA sequence is given as TGCAGCGGCGCGGCGGGAGTCTCAGATACGCAGTATTTT. In this chain, TRBV29-1 is recombined with TRBJ2-3; 7 of the junction bases match TRBD2. CDR1 and CDR2 are read off the germline V gene as SQVTM and ANQGSEA. Taken from cysteine to phenylalanine, the CDR3 has 13 residues. CDR3 DNA only is kept here, 39 bases in frame from base 1. For this chain, trimming is 7 bases at the V end and 4 bases at the J end, and the number of junction bases without a gene match is 8.